This TCR beta chain was sequenced in a study of T cell repertoires in cytomegalovirus infection. Study information: Public signatures in TCR beta pointed to CMV infection and matching HLA type.

Note on this clonotype: What it binds is not known.

Regarding the study as a whole: CMV-specific TCR beta clonotypes restricted by HLA-C dominated the ex vivo response. Pooled public TCR beta family frequency picked out CMV carriers with the relevant HLA.

TCRdb analysed the reads with MiXCR anew, one entry per CDR3 protein. The sample consists of approximately 700,000 distinct CDR3 sequences, 35% of them appearing once. This CDR3 region has 13 residues. CDR1 and CDR2 from the germline V gene are MNHNS and SASEGT. The TCR was taken from a human donor in good health (CMV status not recorded). Some clones in this sample may be carry-over from other donors' samples. The V call is TRBV6-1, the J call TRBJ1-4; no definite D call. The sample consisted of PBMCs. The CDR3, as DNA: TGTGCGCACTCCGATCGGTTAGGAGGTCGGCAGTTTTTT. The encoded protein is CAHSDRLGGRQFF.